One sample yielded the 22 T cell receptor beta chains listed below, sequenced in a study of neurological immune-mediated disorders. TCRdb analysed the 5' RACE reads with MiXCR anew, one entry per CDR3 protein. The table has under 45,000 distinct CDR3 sequences, over 2% seen once. Sequencing input: PBMCs. The source of these receptors is a man over 45 with multiple sclerosis.

At least ten counts were recorded for this clonotype. The chain recombines TRBV5-5 with TRBJ2-7; D unresolved. V lost 3 bases, J lost 1 base, and 11 bases lay in between. The length of the CDR3 is 14 residues. Germline CDR1 and CDR2: SGHKS and YYEKEE (reference sequence). In DNA form, the CDR3 reads TGTGCCAGCAGCTCCTACACTGGGTCCTACGAGCAGTACTTC. Amino acids: CASSSYTGSYEQYF.

This clonotype was observed at least ten times. The genes are TRBV6-6 and TRBJ1-6; D might be TRBD1 (6 bases). Trimming left V 6 bases short and J 1 base short, with 10 bases between. The CDR3 is 15 amino acids. In germline, CDR1 is MNHNY, CDR2 SVGAGI (reference sequence). The CDR3 nucleotides read TGTGCCAGCAGCCAGGGACAATCCTATAATTCACCCCTCCACTTT. As protein: CASSQGQSYNSPLHF.

This clonotype was recorded at least ten times. The chain employs TRBV20-1 and TRBJ2-3, with TRBD2 identical over 14 bases. Germline V gene sequence: CDR1 DFQATT, CDR2 SNEGSKA (reference sequence). This CDR3 is built from 16 residues. The junction had 5 bases not matched to a gene; V was cut back by 2 bases and J by 4 bases. This CDR3 is CSARMTSGGAADTQYF. DNA for the CDR3: TGCAGTGCTAGAATGACTAGCGGGGGGGCCGCAGATACGCAGTATTTT.

This clonotype was detected many times. V is TRBV5-6 and J is TRBJ2-3; the D is unclear. Germline V gene lookup returns CDR1 SGHDT and CDR2 YYEEEE. This CDR3 spans 12 amino acids. Between the trimmed V and J ends, which lost 4 bases and 4 bases, there was a span of 7 bases. The CDR3 reads CASSTASDTQYF. The CDR3 DNA sequence: TGTGCCAGCAGCACAGCCTCAGATACGCAGTATTTT.

Many counts were recorded for this clonotype. The gene calls are TRBV12-3 or TRBV12-4 and TRBJ1-5; the D is unclear. CDR3 length equals 15 residues. Trimming stripped 6 bases from V and 0 bases from J, with 12 bases between. The CDR3 nucleotides read TGTGCCAGCAGCCCGACGGATAATAGCAATCAGCCCCAGCATTTT. It specifies CASSPTDNSNQPQHF.

This clonotype was detected many times. The chain employs TRBV29-1 and TRBJ2-3; unclear D gene. CDR1 SQVTM and CDR2 ANQGSEA come from the germline V gene. The V end lost 1 base, the J end lost 8 bases, and 13 bases lay between the germline ends. The length of the CDR3 is 13 residues. The chain's CDR3 is CSVEGQNLRTQYF. In DNA, the CDR3 is TGCAGCGTTGAAGGGCAGAATCTACGTACGCAGTATTTT.

This clonotype appeared many times. V usage is TRBV7-9 and J usage is TRBJ1-4, with 9 bases matching TRBD1. Losses at the gene ends were 5 bases for V and 8 bases for J; bases not matched to a gene: 6. This CDR3 is built from 14 residues. Germline V gene sequence: CDR1 SEHNR, CDR2 FQNEAQ (reference sequence). CDR3 loop: CASSTGQGGEKLFF. The CDR3 region has the DNA TGTGCCAGCAGCACGGGACAGGGAGGAGAAAAACTGTTTTTT.

This clonotype was seen repeatedly, ten times or more. The rearrangement joins TRBV5-8 to TRBJ2-3; 13 positions agree with TRBD2. Germline V gene lookup returns CDR1 SGHTS and CDR2 YDEGEE. V was clipped by 3 bases and J by 8 bases; unmatched bases: 6. CDR3 length: 15 residues. CDR3 sequence reads: CASSSGLAGVSTQYF. The CDR3 DNA follows: TGTGCCAGCAGCTCAGGACTAGCGGGAGTGAGTACGCAGTATTTT.

This clonotype occurred many times. In DNA form, the CDR3 reads TGCGCCAGCAGCCCCCGGACAGACACCGGGGAGCTGTTTTTT. This encodes CASSPRTDTGELFF. This sequence joins TRBV5-1 and TRBJ2-2; D might be TRBD1 (6 bases). CDR3 size: 14 residues. The germline CDR1 and CDR2 sequences are SGHRS and YFSETQ. Trimming cost V 4 bases and J 3 bases, with 10 bases left between them. Complete variable domain (other parts from reference TRBV5-1 and TRBJ2-2): KAGVTQTPRYLIKTRGQQVTLSCSPISGHRSVSWYQQTPGQGLQFLFEYFSETQRNKGNFPGRFSGRQFSNSRSEMNVSTLELGDSALYLCASSPRTDTGELFFGEGSRLTVL.

This clonotype was detected many times. The gene calls are TRBV20-1 and TRBJ2-7, with D perhaps being TRBD1 or TRBD2 (5 bases each). Per germline, CDR1 DFQATT and CDR2 SNEGSKA (reference sequence). Trimming left V 3 bases short and J 4 bases short, with 13 bases between. The length of the CDR3 is 13 residues. CDR3 residues: CSASRGGAYEQYF. DNA for the CDR3: TGCAGTGCTAGTCGTGGGGGAGCGTACGAGCAGTACTTC.

The V and J genes are TRBV7-6 and TRBJ1-2, with TRBD1 matching over 10 bases. The CDR3 has 15 residues. CDR1 is SGHVS and CDR2 is FNYEAQ in the germline V gene. V shed 5 bases, J shed 3 bases, and the junction held 6 bases outside the gene matches. The CDR3 DNA sequence: TGTGCCAGCAGCCCCGGGGGACAGGGGTACTATGGCTACACCTTC. Its protein product is CASSPGGQGYYGYTF.

Ten or more counts support this clonotype. V and J are TRBV7-6 and TRBJ2-7, with TRBD2 identical over 8 bases. The V gene end was trimmed by 5 bases and the J gene end by 1 base; junction bases not matched to a gene: 4. The CDR3 totals 14 residues. CDR1 is SGHVS and CDR2 is FNYEAQ in the germline V gene. The CDR3 DNA sequence: TGTGCCAGCAGCGAACGGGAGGGATCCTACGAGCAGTACTTC. Protein: CASSEREGSYEQYF. Combining the CDR3 with reference TRBV7-6 and TRBJ2-7 gives the whole variable domain GAGVSQSPRYKVTKRGQDVALRCDPISGHVSLYWYRQALGQGPEFLTYFNYEAQQDKSGLPNDRFSAERPEGSISTLTIQRTEQRDSAMYRCASSEREGSYEQYFGPGTRLTVT.

This clonotype was seen ten or more times. The J gene is TRBJ2-1, the V gene TRBV13, with 11 bases matching TRBD2. The ends lost 5 bases at V and 2 bases at J; junction bases unmatched: 5. The CDR3 extends over 16 amino acids. The germline V gene has CDR1 PRHDT and CDR2 FYEKMQ (reference sequence). The DNA for the CDR3 is TGTGCCAGCAGCCTTCTAGCGGGGGGCCCCTACAATGAGCAGTTCTTC. The encoded protein is CASSLLAGGPYNEQFF.

This clonotype has at least ten counts. J is TRBJ2-7 and V is TRBV7-9, with D possibly matching TRBD1 (5 bases). In germline, CDR1 is SEHNR, CDR2 FQNEAQ (reference sequence). This CDR3 is 13 amino acids long. The V end lost 6 bases, the J end lost 1 base, and 10 bases lay between the germline ends. The DNA of the CDR3 is TGTGCCAGCAGGAAAGGGGATTCCTACGAGCAGTACTTC. Protein sequence: CASRKGDSYEQYF.

In this sample, this clonotype turned up many times. The gene calls are TRBV6-5 and TRBJ2-7; D not certain. Trimming left V 0 bases short and J 4 bases short, with 10 bases between. The V gene's germline CDR1 is MNHEY and CDR2 SVGAGI. The CDR3 consists of 14 residues. This chain's CDR3 is CASSYSGGVYEQYF. CDR3 nucleotides: TGTGCCAGCAGTTACTCGGGTGGGGTTTACGAGCAGTACTTC.

This clonotype came up many times. The chain couples TRBV12-3 or TRBV12-4 to TRBJ2-1; D ambiguous. V was pared by 0 bases and J by 7 bases, with 4 bases between. The CDR3 sequence is 12 residues long. The DNA of the CDR3 is TGTGCCAGCAGTTTAGCGCCAAATGAGCAGTTCTTC. Encoded protein: CASSLAPNEQFF.

At least ten counts were recorded for this clonotype. The chain has TRBV9 and TRBJ2-7; TRBD2 agrees at 9 bases. The CDR3 extends over 17 amino acids. Trimming at V came to 1 base and at J to 5 bases, leaving 13 bases not matched to a gene. Per germline, CDR1 SGDLS and CDR2 YYNGEE. CDR3: CASSVPRAGGPPNEQYF. The DNA for the CDR3 is TGTGCCAGCAGCGTACCCCGGGCGGGGGGGCCCCCCAACGAGCAGTACTTC.

This clonotype appeared a few times. Given a much more abundant clone one base away, this may be a read error. V and J are TRBV21-1 and TRBJ2-1; the table assigns TRBD2, which was not confirmed against the DNA. TRBV21-1 is designated a pseudogene. The CDR3 is made up of 17 amino acids. The DNA for the CDR3 is TGTGCCAGCAGCAAAAAACTAGCAGTCCAAAGTTACAATGAGCAGTTCTTC. This gives the protein CASSKKLAVQSYNEQFF.

The sample holds many counts of this clonotype. J is TRBJ2-2 and V is TRBV20-1, with D possibly being TRBD1 (5 bases). Between the trimmed V and J ends, which lost 5 bases and 1 base, there was a span of 8 bases. This CDR3 is built from 13 residues. Per the germline V gene, CDR1 is DFQATT and CDR2 is SNEGSKA (reference sequence). The CDR3 protein is CSALQGNTGELFF. CDR3 in DNA: TGCAGTGCTCTCCAGGGGAACACCGGGGAGCTGTTTTTT.

This clonotype has ten or more counts. J is TRBJ1-5 and V is TRBV7-2, with TRBD1 as a possible D gene (5 bases). Trimming took 3 bases from V and 4 from J, leaving 10 bases between them. Looked up from germline, CDR1 is SGHTA and CDR2 is FQGNSA. The CDR3 has 14 amino acids. CDR3 nucleotide sequence: TGTGCCAGCAGCTTGGGGCAGTATAATCAGCCCCAGCATTTT. Amino acid sequence: CASSLGQYNQPQHF.

Many counts were recorded for this clonotype. The V gene is TRBV7-9, the J gene TRBJ1-1; D perhaps matches TRBD1 (5 bases). The CDR3 is 14 residues long. Germline V gives CDR1 SEHNR, CDR2 FQNEAQ (reference sequence). V gave up 6 bases and J gave up 1 base, with 12 bases separating them. The DNA of the CDR3 is TGTGCCAGCAGAGGGGACGGAGAGAACACTGAAGCTTTCTTT. Protein: CASRGDGENTEAFF.

This clonotype was recorded many times. The chain combines TRBV5-1 with TRBJ2-7, with D perhaps matching TRBD1 or TRBD2 (7 bases each). V was clipped by 7 bases and J by 0 bases, with 14 bases between them. This CDR3 is built from 14 residues. Germline CDR1 reads SGHRS; CDR2 reads YFSETQ. CDR3 in amino acids: CASQSGDSSYEQYF. The CDR3 coding sequence is TGCGCCAGCCAGAGCGGGGACAGCTCCTACGAGCAGTACTTC.